A selection of T cell receptor beta chains follows, all from one sample in a study of vaccination effects on CD4 cells after COVID-19. TCRdb keeps only in-frame clones here, not all; method: immunoSEQ multiplex PCR. The data contain around 53,000 clones, about 74% of them seen just once; the ten biggest clones take up 5.4%. Their antigens are not known. The sequences come from CD4+ T cells from PBMCs cultured without peptide, collected after COVID-19 vaccination. These receptors originate from a human donor who had a prior SARS-CoV-2 infection. The CDR3 runs from the conserved cysteine through the conserved F or W. Each record gives: D gene, J gene, V gene, CDR3 length, clone size, CDR3 protein, CDR3 DNA. The D gene is left open where the match is weak. Rows may omit the clone size; those that give it use once, few, many or a size class.

-,TRBJ2-3,TRBV9,13,-,CASSVGGGGTQYF,TGTGCCAGCAGCGTAGGGGGTGGGGGTACGCAGTATTTT
-,TRBJ2-1,TRBV24-1,13,-,CATSDFWYNEQFF,TGTGCCACCAGTGATTTCTGGTACAATGAGCAGTTCTTC
-,TRBJ1-1,TRBV2,14,-,CASSLRGQNTEAFF,TGTGCCAGCAGCCTCCGGGGCCAGAACACTGAAGCTTTCTTT
-,TRBJ2-7,TRBV5-1,14,-,CASSLAGDAYEQYF,TGCGCCAGCAGCTTGGCGGGGGACGCCTACGAGCAGTACTTC
TRBD1,TRBJ2-5,TRBV6-5,16,-,CASSYTQGTGQETQYF,TGTGCCAGCAGTTACACACAAGGGACAGGGCAAGAGACCCAGTACTTC
-,TRBJ1-2,TRBV5-4,14,-,CASSLFSFNYGYTF,TGTGCCAGCAGCTTGTTCAGCTTTAACTATGGCTACACCTTC
TRBD2,TRBJ2-3,TRBV5-4,17,-,CASSLRLAGGPTDTQYF,TGTGCCAGCAGCTTGCGTCTAGCGGGAGGCCCCACAGATACGCAGTATTTT
-,TRBJ1-2,TRBV19,14,few,CASSEDSENYGYTF,TGTGCCAGTAGTGAGGACAGTGAAAACTATGGCTACACCTTC
-,TRBJ2-5,TRBV18,14,-,CASSPVPDQETQYF,TGTGCCAGCTCACCAGTCCCAGACCAAGAGACCCAGTACTTC
-,TRBJ2-2,TRBV21-1,16,-,CATPRGRPIHPGELFF,TGTGCCACCCCGCGAGGCAGACCTATTCATCCCGGGGAGCTGTTTTTT
-,TRBJ2-3,TRBV4-2,17,-,CASSQDSFPLNTDTQYF,TGTGCCAGCAGCCAAGATAGTTTCCCCTTGAACACAGATACGCAGTATTTT
TRBD2,TRBJ2-5,TRBV5-1,14,-,CASSRGLEEETQYF,TGCGCCAGCAGCAGGGGACTAGAAGAAGAGACCCAGTACTTC
-,TRBJ2-6,TRBV5-1,18,-,CASSPPGLAQAGANVLTF,TGCGCCAGCAGCCCCCCCGGGCTCGCCCAGGCTGGGGCCAACGTCCTGACTTTC
TRBD2,TRBJ2-5,TRBV28,17,-,CASSRGKGGGGGETQYF,TGTGCCAGCAGTAGGGGAAAAGGGGGGGGCGGGGGGGAGACCCAGTACTTC
-,TRBJ2-1,TRBV9,16,-,CASSVGGPGWGNEQFF,TGTGCCAGCAGCGTAGGAGGGCCGGGATGGGGGAATGAGCAGTTCTTC
TRBD2,TRBJ2-3,TRBV29-1,16,-,CSVVGTSGGVTDTQYF,TGCAGCGTGGTCGGGACTAGCGGGGGGGTGACAGATACGCAGTATTTT
-,TRBJ1-5,TRBV5-5,14,-,CASSLGTAYQPQHF,TGTGCCAGCAGCTTGGGGACAGCATATCAGCCCCAGCATTTT